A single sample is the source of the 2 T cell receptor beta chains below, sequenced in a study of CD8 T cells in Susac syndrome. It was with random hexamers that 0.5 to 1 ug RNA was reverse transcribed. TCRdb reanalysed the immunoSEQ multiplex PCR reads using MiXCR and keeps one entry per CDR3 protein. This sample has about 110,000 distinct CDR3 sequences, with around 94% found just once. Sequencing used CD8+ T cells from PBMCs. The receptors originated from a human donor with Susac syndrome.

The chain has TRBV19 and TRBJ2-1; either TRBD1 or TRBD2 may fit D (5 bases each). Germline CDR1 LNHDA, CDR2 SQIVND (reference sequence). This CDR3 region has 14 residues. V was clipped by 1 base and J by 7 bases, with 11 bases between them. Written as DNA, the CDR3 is TGTGCCAGTAGTATAGGGTGGGGGTCGAATGAGCAGTTCTTC. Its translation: CASSIGWGSNEQFF.

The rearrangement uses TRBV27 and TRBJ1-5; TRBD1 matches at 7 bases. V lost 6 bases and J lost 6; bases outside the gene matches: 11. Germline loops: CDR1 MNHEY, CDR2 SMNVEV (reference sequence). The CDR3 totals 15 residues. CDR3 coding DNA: TGTGCCAGCAGGGGGGGAGGGGGCGCAGGTCAGCCCCAGCATTTT. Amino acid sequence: CASRGGGGAGQPQHF.